This T cell receptor beta chain was found in a study of blood T cells in healthy people across ages (dated by TCRdb to between 2015 and 2017). In the study overall: In model experiments, template switching captured roughly one uniquely barcoded TCR beta cDNA molecule for every two T cells. To avoid experimental bias, donors of different ages were randomly spread across the sequencing lanes. The study measured age-related changes in TCR beta repertoire diversity using deep sequencing normalized with unique cDNA molecular identifiers. The study analyzed two additional independent replicas of 1 million unique cDNA reads from the same blood draw for two donors, one aged 18 to 30 and one aged 80 or older. Four age groups were formed from the donors: young (average 16 years), middle-aged (approximately 40), aged (about 62) and long-lived (around 82).

V and J lose 6 bases and 3 bases, and a span of 11 bases separates them. The CDR3 sequence holds 14 residues, the cysteine and phenylalanine included. This entry keeps only the CDR3 DNA: 42 bases, framed from base 1. A note on this clonotype: The specificity of this receptor is unknown. The sample holds no much larger clone one base away, and base qualities are not on file.

Broad study findings and their caveats: Estimates of total diversity based on one million sequenced T cells were considered lower bounds and underestimates. As age increased, observed TCR beta diversity per million T cells dropped in a roughly linear way, and a significant reduction was already evident by age roughly 36. Observed TCR beta diversity correlated strongly with the percentage of naive T cells measured by flow cytometry. Compared with the aged group, the long-lived group had more naive CD4+ T cells, fewer expanded clones and increased TCR diversity, suggesting age selection. Bulk unsorted PBMC profiling prevented conclusive comparison of naive and antigen-experienced compartments. Because the CMV infection status of the donors was unknown, age-related changes in expanded clonotypes may potentially have been confounded.

Libraries were constructed by 5' RACE. Instrument used: Illumina HiSeq 2500. A second PCR of roughly 7 to 11 cycles was performed with a sample-barcoded 5' primer and a J-beta primer mix. A unique molecular identifier was introduced onto each TCR beta cDNA molecule by a template-switch 5' adaptor carrying 12 random nucleotides. At least 2.5 million CDR3-containing paired-end reads were obtained from each sample. First-strand cDNA was synthesized from all RNA with the Mint cDNA synthesis kit, primed by a TRBC-specific oligonucleotide. All cDNA was treated with uracil-DNA glycosylase and then went through a first 18-cycle PCR with the universal primers M1SS and BC2_uni_R. The study's processing was this. For normalization, 1 million high-quality reads, each with a distinct molecular identifier, were randomly selected from each sample. Instead of being binned into consensus sequences, reads that shared molecular identifiers were thrown out. MiTCR, run with a Q25 quality threshold and the strictest error-elimination algorithm, handled CDR3 identification, clonotype clustering and error correction. A nonparametric unseen species model with Euler transformation was used to estimate a lower bound on total TCR beta diversity. Using fastp at Q25 and MiXCR, TCRdb reprocessed the public reads and kept productive beta chains. Each CDR3 protein appears once, grouped with its most common genes and DNA. TCRdb's processing, not the authors', yielded these V and J calls. The sample records fewer than 950,000 distinct CDR3 sequences, about 36% of which are singletons. Roughly 13% of the sample rests with the top ten.

Systemically healthy Caucasian individuals from Russia, roughly 40 in total and aged about 6 to 95 years, were included as donors. Ten milliliters of peripheral blood were drawn from each donor into EDTA-treated Vacutainer tubes. Ficoll-Paque density-gradient centrifugation was used to isolate PBMCs, with at least 6.5 million obtained per sample. Total RNA was extracted from PBMCs with Trizol reagent, with at least 5 micrograms obtained per sample. Naive CD45RAhigh/CD27high T cell percentages were measured by flow cytometry on a PBMC aliquot from every donor. Sequenced material: blood. Rearrangement joined TRBV12-3 or TRBV12-4 to TRBJ1-4, with the D gene uncertain. The TCR originated in a man younger than 30 in good health. The CDR3 loop reads CASRRTDSNEKLFF. The DNA is as follows: TGTGCCAGCAGGCGGACGGACTCTAATGAAAAACTGTTTTTT.